This TCR beta chain was recorded in a study of follicular helper T cells after annual influenza vaccination. Germline V CDR1 and CDR2: SEHNR, FQNEAQ (reference sequence). The ends were cut back, 1 base at V and 5 bases at J, with 8 bases in the middle. The CDR3 has 13 amino acids. Details on this clone: Its matching antigen is unknown.

Generated by immunoSEQ multiplex PCR, the TCRdb table keeps only in-frame clones and is missing some. The sample lists some 30,000 clones; approximately 80% were seen once. Study outcomes and limitations: Most later recoveries of Day 7 ICOS+CD38+ clones were ICOS-CD38- cTfh.

Time point indicated: 2014-2015 season, pre-vaccination. ICOS+CD38+ and ICOS-CD38- fractions were sorted from non-naive CD4+CXCR5+PD-1+ cells. The chain couples TRBV7-9 to TRBJ1-2, with D unresolved. This clonotype was sampled from an adult who received the influenza vaccine. Here the sequenced sample was CXCR5+ CD38- circulating T follicular helper cells from blood, taken on the day of influenza vaccination. Specified subset: circulating Tfh, non-naive CD4+CXCR5+PD-1+ (ICOS+CD38+ or ICOS-CD38-). The CDR3, as DNA: TGTGCCAGCAGCTTAGGGGGAGCTTATGGCTACACCTTC. This codes for CASSLGGAYGYTF.